This T cell receptor (beta chain) was found in a study of blood T cell repertoires in COVID-19. Profiling relied on immunoSEQ multiplex PCR, and the TCRdb table lists in-frame clones only, not all of them. The sample shows approximately 99,000 clones, more than 65% of them seen only once. Germline V gene data show CDR1 as SGHTA and CDR2 as FQGNSA. CDR3 size: 15 residues. Deletions cut 3 bases from V and 0 bases from J, with 8 bases between. The chain carries TRBV7-2 and TRBJ2-2; D not certain. This TCR was recovered from an elderly woman with active or convalescent COVID-19. Sequencing was performed on peripheral blood. The CDR3 DNA follows: TGTGCCAGCAGCTTTAACAGAGCGAACACCGGGGAGCTGTTTTTT. The encoded protein is CASSFNRANTGELFF.